The rows below give T cell receptor beta chains drawn from one sample of a study of blood T cell repertoires in COVID-19. Here immunoSEQ multiplex PCR was the method, and the copy in TCRdb shows in-frame clones only, minus some. The sample contains roughly 250,000 clones, around 90% of which appear only once. Sequenced sample: peripheral blood. The receptors here all came from a man aged 55 to 70 who had recovered from COVID-19. CDR3s leave out the opening cysteine and the closing phenylalanine or tryptophan.

j_gene | v_gene | CDR3aa
TRBJ1-3 | TRBV6-1 | ASSGQGASFGNTIY
TRBJ1-5 | TRBV6-1 | ASSDGTGPLWEH
TRBJ1-1 | TRBV7-2 | ASSLSWLAEAF
TRBJ2-1 | TRBV20-1 | SASDGTSGYNEQF
TRBJ2-1 | TRBV3-1/TRBV3-2 | ASSQTSGVFNEQF
TRBJ2-2 | TRBV19 | ASTLGTSGNTGELF
TRBJ2-2 | TRBV11-2 | ASVRSGTLNTGELF
TRBJ1-1 | TRBV14 | ASSRDRVSTEAF
TRBJ1-1 | TRBV5-1 | ASSSGVAAF
TRBJ2-6 | TRBV5-1 | ASSLDTSRGANVLT
TRBJ2-1 | TRBV20-1 | SAAFGGPAF
TRBJ2-3 | TRBV19 | ASTGQGADTQY
TRBJ2-3 | TRBV5-4 | ASSLQSTDTQY
TRBJ1-3 | TRBV28 | ASSLNRADTIY
TRBJ1-4 | TRBV7-2 | ASSLVGGVGEKLF
TRBJ2-2 | TRBV19 | ASSILSGGNTGELF
TRBJ2-1 | TRBV5-6 | ASSLPNRDGEQF
TRBJ2-1 | TRBV18 | ASSPGTTQF
TRBJ1-5 | TRBV5-1 | ASSLTRTGLDQPQH
TRBJ2-6 | TRBV9 | ASSPGGVVANVLT
TRBJ1-5 | TRBV6-1 | ASSEVRGGPQPQH
TRBJ1-1 | TRBV18 | ASKGGPRENTEAF
TRBJ2-7 | TRBV15 | ATSRALVSEQY
TRBJ1-3 | TRBV4-1 | ASSAGQGLTNTIY
TRBJ2-1 | TRBV5-6 | ASRGTSGYNEQF
TRBJ1-5 | TRBV2 | ASSERYSNQPQH
TRBJ2-4 | TRBV6-1 | ASSGQGLGLAGMLDIQY